This passage covers 14 T cell receptor beta chains from one sample sequenced in a study of identical twins. TCRdb re-derived calls from the 5' RACE reads in MiXCR, one entry per CDR3 protein. The sample includes about 700,000 distinct CDR3 sequences, roughly 6% of them seen just once. The sequenced material came from naive T cells sorted from blood. Receptor source: a man aged 18-30 years in good health.

There are many counts of this clonotype. The chain has TRBV27 and TRBJ2-7; D is perhaps TRBD1 or TRBD2 (5 bases each). V gave up 6 bases and J gave up 2 bases, with 11 bases separating them. Per the germline V gene, CDR1 is MNHEY and CDR2 is SMNVEV (reference sequence). There are 13 residues in the CDR3. The CDR3 nucleotides are TGTGCCAGCAGCCGGGACGGTGCCTACGAGCAGTACTTC. Protein product: CASSRDGAYEQYF.

The chain combines TRBV7-9 with TRBJ2-7; D is possibly TRBD1 (6 bases). The CDR3 covers 15 residues. Trimming took 5 bases from V and 1 from J, leaving 15 bases between them. Germline CDR1 and CDR2: SEHNR and FQNEAQ (reference sequence). The CDR3 DNA follows: TGTGCCAGCAGCGGGATACAGGGCCCTTCCTACGAGCAGTACTTC. Protein sequence: CASSGIQGPSYEQYF. Full variable domain (remainder filled in from reference TRBV7-9 and TRBJ2-7): DTGVSQNPRHKITKRGQNVTFRCDPISEHNRLYWYRQTLGQGPEFLTYFQNEAQLEKSRLLSDRFSAERPKGSFSTLEIQRTEQGDSAMYLCASSGIQGPSYEQYFGPGTRLTVT.

The V and J genes are TRBV3-1 and TRBJ2-1; 10 nucleotides line up with TRBD2. V was clipped by 1 base and J by 9 bases; unmatched bases: 9. The CDR3 is made up of 16 amino acids. Looked up from germline, CDR1 is LGHDT and CDR2 is YNNKEL (reference sequence). The CDR3 coding sequence is TGTGCCAGCAGCCAAGGAATAGCGGGAGGATGGCGTGAGCAGTTCTTC. Its translation is CASSQGIAGGWREQFF.

This clonotype was recorded at least ten times. This chain connects TRBV5-1 to TRBJ2-5, with D possibly called TRBD1 or TRBD2 (5 bases each). CDR1 is SGHRS, CDR2 YFSETQ, per germline. The V and J ends lost 0 bases and 5 bases respectively, with 14 bases between them. The CDR3 spans 15 residues. CDR3 DNA: TGCGCCAGCAGCTTGGCGGGACGGCGATTGGAGACCCAGTACTTC. Translating gives CASSLAGRRLETQYF.

The chain links TRBV5-1 to TRBJ2-3; D might be TRBD1 (6 bases). CDR1 SGHRS and CDR2 YFSETQ come from the germline V gene. The CDR3 sequence is 14 residues long. The V end lost 4 bases, the J end lost 6 bases, and 15 bases lay between the germline ends. CDR3 loop: CASSNRVRRDTQYF. DNA for the CDR3: TGCGCCAGCAGCAACAGGGTTAGGAGGGATACGCAGTATTTT.

The sample holds many counts of this clonotype. The chain carries TRBV7-2 and TRBJ2-1; D perhaps matches TRBD1 (6 bases). The CDR3 consists of 20 residues. The germline gives CDR1 SGHTA, CDR2 FQGNSA. Deletions cut 0 bases from V and 12 bases from J, with 33 bases between. DNA of the CDR3: TGTGCCAGCAGCTTAGCGCTTCAGTCTATTGGGGGCAGAAAATACCTCGGGCAGTTCTTC. It codes for CASSLALQSIGGRKYLGQFF.

Only one count was recorded for this clonotype. This chain uses TRBV18 with TRBJ2-7, with 10 bases matching TRBD2. The CDR3 totals 18 residues. Germline V CDR1 and CDR2: KGHSH, LQKENI. The V gene end was trimmed by 6 bases and the J gene end by 2 bases; junction bases not matched to a gene: 16. The CDR3 coding sequence is TGTGCCAGCTCGCATAGCGGGAGGACGCTTGAATACCCCTACGAGCAGTACGTC. It specifies CASSHSGRTLEYPYEQYV.

This clonotype was found a few times. The genes are TRBV11-1 and TRBJ2-6; D is possibly TRBD1 or TRBD2 (5 bases each). The germline V and J ends were trimmed by 1 base and 1 base, with 17 bases remaining between them. The CDR3 covers 19 residues. Looked up from germline, CDR1 is SGHAT and CDR2 is FQDESV (reference sequence). The CDR3 spells CASSLGGAYRGSGANVLTF. The CDR3, as DNA: TGTGCCAGCAGCTTAGGGGGCGCGTACCGGGGATCTGGGGCCAACGTCCTGACTTTC.

There are many counts of this clonotype. The CDR3: CASSQLATDTQYF. For the CDR3, the DNA is TGTGCCAGCAGCCAACTAGCGACAGATACGCAGTATTTT. J is TRBJ2-3 and V is TRBV7-8, with TRBD2 matching over 7 bases. Germline lookup yields CDR1 SGHVS and CDR2 FQNEAQ. This CDR3 region has 13 residues. J lost 3 bases, V lost 5 bases, and 2 bases had no gene match.

The genes are TRBV4-1 and TRBJ1-4; D is uncertain. Germline V gene data show CDR1 as MGHRA and CDR2 as YSYEKL. Trimming stripped 1 base from V and 4 bases from J, with 13 bases between. The CDR3 is 16 residues long. CDR3 loop: CASSQVGGRNNEKLFF. As DNA, the CDR3 is TGCGCCAGCAGCCAAGTTGGAGGGCGGAATAATGAAAAACTGTTTTTT.

This clonotype was detected only a few times. J is TRBJ2-7 and V is TRBV6-2 or TRBV6-3; D is unclear. There are 13 residues in the CDR3. Trimming took 6 bases from V and 4 from J, leaving 13 bases between them. CDR1 is MNHEY, CDR2 SVGEGT, per germline. CDR3 in DNA: TGTGCCAGCAGAGGTTTTATTGAATACGAGCAGTACTTC. Encoded protein: CASRGFIEYEQYF.

The chain is built from TRBV6-5 and TRBJ1-4; TRBD1 matches at 7 bases. Trimming took 0 bases from V and 6 from J; bases not matched to a gene: 4. The germline CDR1 and CDR2 sequences are MNHEY and SVGAGI. This CDR3 is 15 amino acids long. The chain's CDR3 is CASSYSQGGDEKLFF. The CDR3 DNA is TGTGCCAGCAGTTACTCGCAGGGGGGGGATGAAAAACTGTTTTTT.

This clonotype was counted at least ten times. This sequence joins TRBV29-1 and TRBJ2-7; no definite D call. Germline V gene data show CDR1 as SQVTM and CDR2 as ANQGSEA. CDR3 length equals 13 residues. The V end was cut by 0 bases, the J end by 3 bases, with 9 bases between. CDR3 in amino acids: CSVEDGQDYEQYF. Here the CDR3 DNA reads TGCAGCGTTGAAGATGGGCAGGACTACGAGCAGTACTTC.

The rearrangement uses TRBV7-2 and TRBJ2-1; D uncertain. The CDR3 spans 14 residues. The germline gives CDR1 SGHTA, CDR2 FQGNSA. V shed 4 bases and J shed 5 bases, with 12 bases lying between them. CDR3 loop: CASSSARANNEQFF. For the CDR3, the DNA is TGTGCCAGCAGCTCCGCCCGGGCCAACAATGAGCAGTTCTTC.